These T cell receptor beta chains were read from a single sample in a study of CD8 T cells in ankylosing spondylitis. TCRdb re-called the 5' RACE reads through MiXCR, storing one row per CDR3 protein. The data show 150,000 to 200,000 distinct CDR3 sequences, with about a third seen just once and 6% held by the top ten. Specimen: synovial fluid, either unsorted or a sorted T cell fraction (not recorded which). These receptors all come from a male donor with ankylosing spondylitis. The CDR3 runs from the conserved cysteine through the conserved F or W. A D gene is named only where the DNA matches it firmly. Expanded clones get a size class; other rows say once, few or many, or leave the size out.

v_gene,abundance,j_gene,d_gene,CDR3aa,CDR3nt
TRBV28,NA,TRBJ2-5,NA,CASSLQQGETQYF,TGTGCCAGCAGTCTCCAGCAGGGGGAGACCCAGTACTTC
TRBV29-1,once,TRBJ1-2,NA,CSVEDRVRGLKGYGYTF,TGCAGCGTTGAAGATAGGGTGCGGGGGCTTAAGGGCTATGGCTACACCTTC
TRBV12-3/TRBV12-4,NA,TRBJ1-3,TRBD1,CASSQRTGPGNTIYF,TGTGCCAGCAGTCAACGGACAGGACCTGGAAACACCATATATTTT
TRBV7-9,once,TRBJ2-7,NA,CASAVNYEQYF,TGTGCCAGCGCCGTTAACTACGAGCAGTACTTC
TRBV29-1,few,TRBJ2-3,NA,CSVDWGASTDTQYF,TGCAGCGTTGACTGGGGGGCTAGCACAGATACGCAGTATTTT
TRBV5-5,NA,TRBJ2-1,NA,CASSPNVNSNEQFF,TGTGCCAGCAGCCCGAACGTTAATAGTAATGAGCAGTTCTTC
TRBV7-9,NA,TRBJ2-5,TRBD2,CASSRLAGGEETQYF,TGTGCCAGCAGCCGGTTAGCGGGGGGCGAAGAGACCCAGTACTTC
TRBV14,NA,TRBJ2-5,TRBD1,CASSRLGTGRQETQYF,TGTGCCAGCAGCCGCCTCGGGACAGGGCGTCAAGAGACCCAGTACTTC
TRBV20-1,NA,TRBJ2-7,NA,CSARDSAAREQYF,TGCAGTGCTAGAGATTCGGCAGCTCGGGAGCAGTACTTC
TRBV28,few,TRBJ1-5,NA,CASSLWSQPQHF,TGTGCCAGCAGTTTGTGGAGTCAGCCCCAGCATTTT
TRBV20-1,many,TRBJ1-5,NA,CSARGGGPERPQHF,TGCAGTGCTAGAGGGGGGGGTCCTGAGCGGCCCCAGCATTTT
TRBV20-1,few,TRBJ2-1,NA,CSALNRLGKGYNEQFF,TGCAGTGCTCTGAACCGACTAGGAAAAGGATACAATGAGCAGTTCTTC
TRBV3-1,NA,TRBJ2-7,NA,CASSPKERGQLRCLYEQYF,TGTGCCAGCAGCCCGAAAGAGCGGGGACAGCTGAGATGTTTGTACGAGCAGTACTTC
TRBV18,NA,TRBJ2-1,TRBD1,CASSPPLGQGSYNEQFF,TGTGCCAGCTCACCACCCCTGGGACAGGGGTCGTACAATGAGCAGTTCTTC
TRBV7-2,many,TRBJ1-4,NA,CASSLEPNEKLFF,TGTGCCAGCAGCTTAGAGCCTAATGAAAAACTGTTTTTT
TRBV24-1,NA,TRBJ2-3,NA,CATSDFAGPNTDTQYF,TGTGCCACCAGTGATTTCGCGGGGCCTAACACAGATACGCAGTATTTT
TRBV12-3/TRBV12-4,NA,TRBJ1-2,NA,CASSPRPDYGYTF,TGTGCCAGCAGTCCCCGGCCGGACTATGGCTACACCTTC
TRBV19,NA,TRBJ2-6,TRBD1,CASSLRQGEANVLTF,TGTGCCAGTAGTCTCCGACAGGGAGAGGCCAACGTCCTGACTTTC
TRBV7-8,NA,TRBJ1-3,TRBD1,CASSNQGASGNTIYF,TGTGCCAGCAGCAATCAGGGGGCGTCAGGAAACACCATATATTTT
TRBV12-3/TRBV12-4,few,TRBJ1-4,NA,CASSFKAGEKLFF,TGTGCCAGCAGTTTTAAAGCGGGTGAAAAACTGTTTTTT
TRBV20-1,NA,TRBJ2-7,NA,CSARTGELKIF,TGCAGTGCTAGGACCGGGGAATTAAAAATATTC
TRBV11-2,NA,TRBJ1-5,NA,CASSSSGTPQQPQHF,TGTGCCAGCAGCTCATCCGGGACACCCCAACAGCCCCAGCATTTT
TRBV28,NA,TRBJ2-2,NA,CASSPGAKGTGELFF,TGTGCCAGCAGTCCCGGGGCGAAGGGAACCGGGGAGCTGTTTTTT
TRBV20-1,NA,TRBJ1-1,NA,CSPDPGRGTEAFF,TGCAGTCCCGACCCCGGGAGAGGTACTGAAGCTTTCTTT
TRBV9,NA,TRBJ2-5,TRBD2,CASSVGGLAGGFKETQYF,TGTGCCAGCAGCGTAGGAGGTCTAGCGGGGGGGTTTAAAGAGACCCAGTACTTC
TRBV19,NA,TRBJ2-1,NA,CASSIGGGGNEQFF,TGTGCCAGTAGTATAGGGGGAGGGGGAAATGAGCAGTTCTTC
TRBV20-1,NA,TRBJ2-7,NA,CSARKGGAYEQYF,TGCAGTGCTAGAAAGGGGGGAGCCTACGAGCAGTACTTC
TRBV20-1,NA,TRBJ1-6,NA,CSASRGMDYNSPLHF,TGCAGTGCCTCCCGAGGCATGGACTATAATTCACCCCTCCACTTT
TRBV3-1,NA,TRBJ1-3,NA,CASSLAAGNTIYF,TGTGCCAGCAGCCTTGCAGCTGGAAACACCATATATTTT
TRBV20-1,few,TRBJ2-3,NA,CSVRRRGPTDTQYF,TGCAGTGTCCGGCGGCGGGGCCCCACAGATACGCAGTATTTT
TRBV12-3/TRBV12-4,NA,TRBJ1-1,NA,CASVRDTTKNTEAFF,TGTGCCAGCGTCCGGGACACAACGAAGAACACTGAAGCTTTCTTT
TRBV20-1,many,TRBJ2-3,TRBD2,CSASRSGASRDTQYF,TGCAGTGCTAGTAGGAGCGGGGCCTCGCGGGATACGCAGTATTTT
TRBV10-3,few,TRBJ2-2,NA,CAISEGVYTGELFF,TGTGCCATCAGTGAAGGAGTTTACACCGGGGAGCTGTTTTTT
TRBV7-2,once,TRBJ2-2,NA,CASSPQVGTGELFF,TGTGCCAGCAGCCCCCAGGTGGGCACCGGGGAGCTGTTTTTT
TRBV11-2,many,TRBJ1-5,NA,CASSLGTGDHQPQHF,TGTGCCAGCAGCTTAGGCACAGGAGACCATCAGCCCCAGCATTTT
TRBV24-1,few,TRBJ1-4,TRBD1,CATRAGTAVNEKLFF,TGTGCCACCAGAGCGGGGACAGCGGTTAATGAAAAACTGTTTTTT
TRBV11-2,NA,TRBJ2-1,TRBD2,CASSLGATSGGYNEQFF,TGTGCCAGCAGCTTAGGGGCGACTAGCGGGGGTTACAATGAGCAGTTCTTC
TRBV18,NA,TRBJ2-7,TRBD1,CASSRGTGDYEQYF,TGTGCCAGCTCACGAGGGACAGGGGACTACGAGCAGTACTTC
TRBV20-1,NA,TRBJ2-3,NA,CSAPAFSERTDTQYF,TGCAGTGCCCCAGCCTTTAGCGAAAGGACAGATACGCAGTATTTT
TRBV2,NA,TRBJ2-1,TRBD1,CASSRDRGHNEQFF,TGTGCCAGTAGCCGGGACAGGGGCCACAATGAGCAGTTCTTC
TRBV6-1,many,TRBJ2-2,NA,CASSPRPGVRAGELFF,TGTGCCAGCAGTCCCCGACCAGGGGTGCGCGCCGGGGAGCTGTTTTTT
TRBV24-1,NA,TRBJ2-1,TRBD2,CATSDPRTERTSGRFNEQFF,TGTGCCACCAGTGATCCTAGGACAGAACGGACTAGCGGGAGATTCAATGAGCAGTTCTTC
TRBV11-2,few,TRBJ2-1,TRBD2,CASSLDRILAGGGEQFF,TGTGCCAGCAGCTTAGATCGGATACTAGCGGGAGGAGGTGAGCAGTTCTTC
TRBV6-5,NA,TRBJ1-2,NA,CASSYGGLPYYGYTF,TGTGCCAGCAGTTACGGGGGGCTCCCCTACTATGGCTACACCTTC